Listed here are 14 T cell receptor beta chains from one sample, sequenced in a study of T cell clonality in common variable immunodeficiency. Libraries were prepared by immunoSEQ multiplex PCR; TCRdb keeps only in-frame clonotypes and omits some of them. The sample contains 35,000 to 45,000 clones, none of them singletons. Input material: peripheral blood mononuclear cells. All receptors derive from a person between 18 and 75 years old in good health.

Only a few counts were recorded for this clone. Read sequence stops 3 residues before the CDR3 end, and the germline J gene provides the missing end. The chain carries TRBV19 and TRBJ2-2, with D possibly being TRBD1 (6 bases). Germline CDR1 reads LNHDA; CDR2 reads SQIVND (reference sequence). This CDR3 region has 15 residues. The CDR3 reads CASSIPDRTNEKLFF. The sequenced CDR3 bases are TGTGCCAGTAGTATCCCGGACAGAACTAATGAAAAG.

The table lists this clone with many counts. The missing CDR3 end, 3 residues past where the read stops, is filled in from the germline J gene. The chain joins TRBV19 to TRBJ2-2, with a weak D call TRBD2 (6 bases). Germline V CDR1 and CDR2: LNHDA, SQIVND (reference sequence). V was pared by 5 bases and J by 4 bases, with 11 bases between. The CDR3 has 14 amino acids. The CDR3 spells CASSWLALTGELFF. The CDR3 bases that were read are TGTGCCAGTAGTTGGCTAGCGCTCACCGGGGAG.

This clone is deemed medium-sized. The read ends 3 residues shy of where the CDR3 ends; the end is completed using the germline J gene. This chain joins TRBV5-1 and TRBJ1-2; D is perhaps TRBD1 (6 bases). The V gene's germline CDR1 is SGHRS and CDR2 YFSETQ. CDR3 size: 12 residues. The germline V and J ends were trimmed by 9 bases and 3 bases, with 12 bases remaining between them. CDR3 loop: CATIRGYYGYTF. The part of the CDR3 DNA that was read is TGCGCCACCATAAGGGGGTACTATGGC.

The table lists this clone with many counts. The CDR3 is cut off 3 residues early in the read; its end comes from the germline J gene. The genes are TRBV7-9 and TRBJ2-1, with 10 positions matching TRBD2. Looked up from germline, CDR1 is SEHNR and CDR2 is FQNEAQ (reference sequence). Losses at the gene ends were 6 bases for V and 7 bases for J; bases not matched to a gene: 6. The CDR3 sequence is 14 residues long. The CDR3 bases that were read are TGTGCCAGCAGTCCTAGCGGGAGATGGAATGAG. Amino acids: CASSPSGRWNE. From start to end, the CDR3 is CASSPSGRWNEQFF.

This clone occurred many times. The read falls 3 residues short of the CDR3 end, and the missing part is taken from the germline J gene. The chain has TRBV28 and TRBJ2-1; 9 nucleotides align to TRBD1. The CDR3 contains 15 residues. Germline V CDR1 and CDR2: MDHEN, SYDVKM. The junction had 8 bases not matched to a gene; V was cut back by 4 bases and J by 7 bases. Here the CDR3 reads CASSYSGTGLNEQFF. The DNA read from the CDR3 is TGTGCCAGCAGTTATTCCGGGACAGGGTTAAATGAG. The full variable domain, in which reference TRBV28 and TRBJ2-1 provide the parts outside the CDR3, is DVKVTQSSRYLVKRTGEKVFLECVQDMDHENMFWYRQDPGLGLRLIYFSYDVKMKEKGDIPEGYSVSREKKERFSLILESASTNQTSMYLCASSYSGTGLNEQFFGPGTRLTVL.

There are a few counts of this clone. From the germline J gene comes the end of the CDR3, since the read stops 3 residues before it. The genes are TRBV11-3 and TRBJ2-7; D perhaps matches TRBD1 (5 bases). V lost 1 base and J lost 3, with 10 bases in between. The CDR3 length is 14 residues. Germline V gene lookup returns CDR1 SGHNT and CDR2 YENEEA. The CDR3 reads CASSLASQGYEQYF. The covered CDR3 bases are TGTGCCAGCAGCTTAGCATCCCAGGGCTACGAG.

This clone has a count of ten or more. With the read ending 3 residues before the CDR3 end, the germline J gene is used to fill in that end. The gene calls are TRBV5-6 and TRBJ2-3; D uncertain. The CDR3 is 15 residues long. CDR1 is SGHDT, CDR2 YYEEEE, per germline. V lost 1 base to trimming and J lost 0 bases, with 9 bases between them. The CDR3 spells CASSLPSPSTDTQYF. The sequenced part of the CDR3 DNA is TGTGCCAGCAGCTTGCCGAGCCCCAGCACAGATACG.

The table lists this clone with many counts. CDR3: CASTGTGNGYTF. The sequenced CDR3 bases are TGTGCCAGCACCGGGACAGGAAATGGC. The chain carries TRBV5-5 and TRBJ1-2; 8 positions agree with TRBD1. Coverage ceases 3 residues before the CDR3 finishes, and the germline J gene fills in the end. With 6 bases clipped from V and 6 bases from J, the junction kept 4 bases outside the gene matches. The length of the CDR3 is 12 residues. Germline CDR1 reads SGHKS; CDR2 reads YYEKEE (reference sequence).

Many counts were recorded for this clone. The CDR3 is cut off 3 residues early in the read; its end comes from the germline J gene. The rearrangement links TRBV19 to TRBJ2-7; 8 bases align to TRBD2. The CDR3 sequence is 15 residues long. V shed 7 bases, J shed 0 bases, and the junction held 8 bases outside the gene matches. Germline CDR1 and CDR2: LNHDA and SQIVND (reference sequence). The CDR3 sequence: CASTPSGGSSYEQYF. CDR3 bases read: TGTGCCAGTACCCCAAGCGGGGGCTCCTCCTACGAG.

A few counts support this clone. The CDR3 extends 3 residues past the end of the read, so its final part is completed from the germline J gene. The rearrangement links TRBV7-9 to TRBJ1-1; D possibly corresponds to TRBD1 (5 bases). This CDR3 comprises 14 residues. The germline CDR1 and CDR2 sequences are SEHNR and FQNEAQ (reference sequence). The part of the CDR3 DNA that was read is TGTGCCAGCAGCCCCTCTGGTCCCCTAGGGGCG. Translating it yields CASSPSGPLGA. The whole CDR3 reads CASSPSGPLGAAFF.

The table lists this clone with many counts. Read sequence stops 3 residues before the CDR3 end, and the germline J gene provides the missing end. The gene calls are TRBV5-1 and TRBJ1-2; D might be TRBD1 (6 bases). The CDR3 runs to 13 residues. CDR1 is SGHRS, CDR2 YFSETQ, per germline. CDR3 DNA, as far as it was read: TGCGCCAGCAGCCAGGACAGCATGATAGGC. Residues: CASSQDSMIG. The whole CDR3 protein reads CASSQDSMIGYTF.

The sample holds many counts of this clone. The read comes to an end 3 residues before the CDR3 does, leaving the germline J gene to fill in the end. The chain carries TRBV7-9 and TRBJ2-1, with 8 bases aligning to TRBD2. Germline V gene lookup returns CDR1 SEHNR and CDR2 FQNEAQ (reference sequence). V shed 2 bases and J 7 bases; nucleotides not matched to a gene: 7. The CDR3 consists of 15 residues. The CDR3 bases that were read are TGTGCCAGCAGCTTATCACTAGCGGAGGGTAATGAG. This gives the protein CASSLSLAEGNE. From start to end, the CDR3 is CASSLSLAEGNEQFF.

This clone was seen a few times. The read ends 3 residues early relative to the CDR3; the germline J gene fills the gap. The chain employs TRBV6-2 or TRBV6-3 and TRBJ1-4, with 10 bases matching TRBD1. CDR1 is MNHEY and CDR2 is SVGEGT in the germline V gene. The CDR3 has 16 amino acids. The CDR3 loop is CASSSVGTGEANVLFF. The sequenced part of the CDR3 DNA is TGTGCCAGCAGTTCTGTAGGGACAGGGGAGGCCAACGTA.

The table lists this clone with many counts. The CDR3 goes on 3 residues after the read ends, and that part is filled in from the germline J gene. The J gene is TRBJ2-5, the V gene TRBV20-1; 8 bases are a match to TRBD2. V was clipped by 4 bases and J by 5 bases; unmatched bases: 21. CDR3 length: 18 amino acids. Germline CDR1 DFQATT, CDR2 SNEGSKA (reference sequence). The sequenced CDR3 bases are TGCAGTGCTACCAGAGACGGGACTAGGTGGGCTCTGGGGGAGACC. Translation gives CSATRDGTRWALGET. The full CDR3 protein is CSATRDGTRWALGETQYF.